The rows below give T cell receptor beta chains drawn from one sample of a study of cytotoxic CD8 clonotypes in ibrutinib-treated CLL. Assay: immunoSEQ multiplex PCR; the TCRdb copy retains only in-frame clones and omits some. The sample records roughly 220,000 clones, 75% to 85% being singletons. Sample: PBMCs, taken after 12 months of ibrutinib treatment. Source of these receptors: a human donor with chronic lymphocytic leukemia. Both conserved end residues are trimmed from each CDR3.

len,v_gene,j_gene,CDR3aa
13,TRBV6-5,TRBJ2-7,ASSYSPPSSYEQY
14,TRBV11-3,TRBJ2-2,ASSSRLAGGTGELF
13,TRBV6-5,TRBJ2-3,ASSFGGFGTDTQY
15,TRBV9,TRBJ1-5,ASSLEVLQGADQPQH
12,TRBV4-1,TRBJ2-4,ASSQGTGSDIQY
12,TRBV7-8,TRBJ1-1,ASSFGTVGTEAF
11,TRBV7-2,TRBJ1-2,ASSLGPKDGYT
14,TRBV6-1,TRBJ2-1,ASSEPAESSYNEQF
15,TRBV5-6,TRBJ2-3,ASSLSLGPLRTDTQY
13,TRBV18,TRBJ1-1,ASSPTLQGNTEAF
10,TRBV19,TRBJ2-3,ASSSRADTQY
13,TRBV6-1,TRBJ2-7,ASSELGPRVWDQY
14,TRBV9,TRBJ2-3,ASSVGARAGTDTQY
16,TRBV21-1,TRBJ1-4,ASGRPRGSRSYNEKLF
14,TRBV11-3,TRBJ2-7,ASSCPPHRPRHEQY
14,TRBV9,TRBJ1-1,ASSPTGREVNTEAF
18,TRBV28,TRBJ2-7,ASSSIHRLRRYQYPYEQY
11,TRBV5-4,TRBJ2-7,ASSTEWGIEQY
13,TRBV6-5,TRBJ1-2,ASSYSAGSKRGYT
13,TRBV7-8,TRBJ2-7,ASSLGGRVSYEQY
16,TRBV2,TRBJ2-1,ASSPRTSGSGRAREQF
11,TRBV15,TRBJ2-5,ATAREVTETQY
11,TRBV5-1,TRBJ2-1,ASSSDFYNEQF
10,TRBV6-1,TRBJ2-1,ASSGLLVEQF
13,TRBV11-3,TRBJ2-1,ASSPVGGKGNEQF
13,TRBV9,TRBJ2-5,ASSVSGNPQETQY
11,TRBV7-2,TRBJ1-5,ASSPRGIQPQH
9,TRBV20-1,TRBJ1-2,SASLPNGYT
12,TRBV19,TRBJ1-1,ASSPGQGSTEAF
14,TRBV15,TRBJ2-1,ATSREGTSITNEQF
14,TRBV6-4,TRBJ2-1,ASSDSAQGVRDEQF
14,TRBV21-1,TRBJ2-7,ASSFPRGRTLYEQY
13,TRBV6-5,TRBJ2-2,ASTRDSPNTGELF
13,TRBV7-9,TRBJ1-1,ASSLGWQGNTEAF
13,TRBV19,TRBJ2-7,ASSFGLFGAYEQY
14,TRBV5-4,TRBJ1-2,ASSLGGGGGNYGYT
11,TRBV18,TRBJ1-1,ASSRTQNTEAF
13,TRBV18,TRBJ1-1,ASSLPGTGGREAF
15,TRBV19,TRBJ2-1,ASSIGGASSIYNEQF
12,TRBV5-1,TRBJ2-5,ASRAGPLPETQY
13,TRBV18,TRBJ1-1,ASSPAELPSPGAF
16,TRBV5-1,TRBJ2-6,ASSPPGTGRSGANVLT
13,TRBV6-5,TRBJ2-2,ASSYSGGATGELF
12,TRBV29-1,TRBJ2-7,SGWGWGLRWEQY
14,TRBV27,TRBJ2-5,ASSLSLETSQETQY